This T cell receptor (beta chain) appears in the sequencing data of a study of CD8 T cells in ankylosing spondylitis. Findings of the study overall: Disease-associated clonotypes exhibited CD8+ identity and were relatively infrequent in peripheral blood.

TCRdb re-analysed the 5' RACE reads in MiXCR, keeping a single row per CDR3 protein. This table holds 300,000 to 350,000 distinct CDR3 sequences, under 25% found once. V gave up 6 bases and J gave up 3 bases, with 23 bases separating them. This CDR3 contains 16 residues. Germline CDR1 SQVTM, CDR2 ANQGSEA. Regarding this clonotype: Its antigen is currently unknown.

This TCR derives from a female donor with ankylosing spondylitis or in good health (not recorded which). The gene calls are TRBV29-1 and TRBJ1-1; tentatively, D is TRBD1 (6 bases). The sample was blood, either unsorted or a sorted T cell fraction (not recorded which). This CDR3 reads CSVAYRVHHRDTEAFF. The CDR3 DNA reads as TGCAGCGTCGCATACAGGGTCCACCATCGGGACACTGAAGCTTTCTTT.